These T cell receptor beta chains were read from a single sample in a study of long-term antiretroviral therapy in people with HIV. Assay used: immunoSEQ multiplex PCR; TCRdb lists only in-frame clones, some missing. The data hold more than 20,000 clones, with over 80% observed a single time. The input for sequencing was unsorted PBMCs, taken approximately 4 years after starting antiretroviral therapy. All receptors come from a young man with HIV. The CDR3 runs from the conserved cysteine through the conserved F or W. The D gene is left open where the match is weak. Size is omitted from some rows. Given values are once, few, many or a class for expanded clones.

abundance | j_gene | v_gene | d_gene | CDR3nt | CDR3aa
. | TRBJ1-1 | TRBV10-3 | . | TGTGCCATCAGTGAGTCACAGGGTAACACTGAAGCTTTCTTT | CAISESQGNTEAFF
. | TRBJ2-1 | TRBV20-1 | . | TGCAGTGCTTTGACTAGGAATGAGCAGTTCTTC | CSALTRNEQFF
. | TRBJ1-3 | TRBV6-6 | . | TGTGCCAGCAGTTACTCCGACAACCCGGGCGGGAACACCATATATTTT | CASSYSDNPGGNTIYF
. | TRBJ2-3 | TRBV15 | . | TGTGCCACCAGCAGAGATCTGGTAGCATCAGATACGCAGTATTTT | CATSRDLVASDTQYF
few | TRBJ1-2 | TRBV6-1 | . | TGTGCCAGCAAAGCCGACGGAGGAGGCTACACCTTC | CASKADGGGYTF
. | TRBJ2-3 | TRBV27 | TRBD2 | TGTGCCAGCAGACCAGATCCGGGACTAGCGGGGCTCACGGATACGCAGTATTTT | CASRPDPGLAGLTDTQYF
. | TRBJ1-6 | TRBV6-6 | . | TGTGCCAGCAGTACGGGCTCCCTAAATTCACCCCTCCACTTT | CASSTGSLNSPLHF
. | TRBJ1-5 | TRBV18 | . | TGTGCCAGCTCACCGGGAGGACTTAGCAATCAGCCCCAGCATTTT | CASSPGGLSNQPQHF
once | TRBJ1-3 | TRBV5-4 | TRBD1 | TGTGCCAGCAGCTCGGGACAGGGATGGGGAAACACCATATATTTT | CASSSGQGWGNTIYF
. | TRBJ1-6 | TRBV11-2 | . | TGTGCCAGCTTGCGGGGTCACTATAATTCACCCCTCCACTTT | CASLRGHYNSPLHF
once | TRBJ2-1 | TRBV11-1 | TRBD2 | TGTGCCAGCAGCTCGACAGCTACGGGACTAGCGGGGGGTGTCAATGAGCAGTTCTTC | CASSSTATGLAGGVNEQFF
. | TRBJ1-6 | TRBV2 | . | TGTGCCAGCAGTGAAGTCTGGGGGGACCCGAATTCACCCCTCCACTTT | CASSEVWGDPNSPLHF
. | TRBJ2-1 | TRBV28 | . | TGTGCCAGCAGTTTCCGGGTGTACAATGAGCAGTTCTTC | CASSFRVYNEQFF
. | TRBJ1-1 | TRBV5-1 | . | TGCGCCAGCAGCTTACGCGTCGACACTGAAGCTTTCTTT | CASSLRVDTEAFF
once | TRBJ1-1 | TRBV11-2 | TRBD1 | TGTGCCAGCAGCTTAGCCCGGGGACAGGACAAAGAAGCTTTCTTT | CASSLARGQDKEAFF
. | TRBJ1-5 | TRBV6-1 | . | TGTGCCAGCAGTGGCCGCGTGGGGTTCTCCTTGGTCAGCCAGCCCCAGCATTTT | CASSGRVGFSLVSQPQHF
. | TRBJ2-5 | TRBV11-1 | TRBD1 | TGTGCCAGCAGCCCATCGACAGGGGGCGGGGAGACCCAGTACTTC | CASSPSTGGGETQYF
. | TRBJ1-4 | TRBV7-2 | TRBD1 | TGTGCCAGCAGCCACGGACAGGGAACGGAAAAACTGTTTTTT | CASSHGQGTEKLFF
. | TRBJ1-3 | TRBV28 | . | TGTGCCAGCAGCATTCCCCGGACAGACACTTCTGGGAACACCATATATTTT | CASSIPRTDTSGNTIYF
. | TRBJ1-1 | TRBV30 | . | TGTGCCTGGAGTGCATTGGGCCGCCCGTTGGCTTTCTTT | CAWSALGRPLAFF
. | TRBJ2-2 | TRBV11-2 | TRBD2 | TGTGCCAGCAGCGCTTGGACTAGCGGGGGGGCCCACGCCGGGGAGCTGTTTTTT | CASSAWTSGGAHAGELFF
. | TRBJ2-5 | TRBV6-6 | . | TGTGCCAGCAGTCTATCGGGACTTGAGACCCAGTACTTC | CASSLSGLETQYF
. | TRBJ2-3 | TRBV30 | TRBD1 | TGTGCCTGGAGGCTAGGGGACAGGGACACAGATACGCAGTATTTT | CAWRLGDRDTDTQYF
. | TRBJ1-5 | TRBV28 | . | TGTGCCAGCAGTTCGTATAGCAATCAGCCCCAGCATTTT | CASSSYSNQPQHF
. | TRBJ1-5 | TRBV2 | . | TGTGCCAGCAGACCTACCGGGCTGCTTGGTGATGCCCAGCATTTT | CASRPTGLLGDAQHF
few | TRBJ1-4 | TRBV29-1 | . | TGCAGCCCTAACATAATTGAAAAACTGTTTTTT | CSPNIIEKLFF
. | TRBJ2-2 | TRBV6-6 | . | TGTGCCAGCAGTTTCGATCTCGCCGGGGAGCTGTTTTTT | CASSFDLAGELFF
. | TRBJ1-4 | TRBV6-5 | . | TGTGCCAGCAGCCGGGGTGTAGGTGAAAAACTGTTTTTT | CASSRGVGEKLFF
. | TRBJ1-5 | TRBV18 | TRBD1 | TGTGCCAGCTCACCTGCAGGGGGTGGTCAGCCCCAGCATTTT | CASSPAGGGQPQHF
. | TRBJ2-3 | TRBV4-1 | . | TGCGCCAGCAGCCAAGGGGACTATACGCAGTATTTT | CASSQGDYTQYF
. | TRBJ2-3 | TRBV27 | . | TGTGCCAGCAGAACCATCTCAGATACGCAGTATTTT | CASRTISDTQYF
. | TRBJ1-2 | TRBV7-9 | . | TGTGCCACAGGCGGAGGGTCCTATGGCTACACCTTC | CATGGGSYGYTF
. | TRBJ1-5 | TRBV19 | . | TGTGCCAGTAAAACGGGACCATACGAATACAATCAGCCCCAGCATTTT | CASKTGPYEYNQPQHF
. | TRBJ1-5 | TRBV6-1 | . | TGTGCCAGCAGAGCGACAGCAAGCAATCAGCCCCAGCATTTT | CASRATASNQPQHF
once | TRBJ1-1 | TRBV5-1 | . | TGCGCCAGCAGCTTGGGGCAGACCCTCGAGGCTTTCTTT | CASSLGQTLEAFF
. | TRBJ1-2 | TRBV7-2 | TRBD1 | TGTGCCAGCAGCTTAGGGCGGTCTACAGGGGCGGGTGGCTACACCTTC | CASSLGRSTGAGGYTF
once | TRBJ1-4 | TRBV7-8 | . | TGTGCCAGCAGCTTACGCCAGGGAAGTGAAAAACTGTTTTTT | CASSLRQGSEKLFF
few | TRBJ1-1 | TRBV11-2 | . | TGTGCCAGCAGCCGGGGGGGGGCCGGGAACACTGAAGCTTTCTTT | CASSRGGAGNTEAFF
. | TRBJ2-2 | TRBV9 | . | TGTGCCAGCAGCCTCCCATCCACCGGGGAGCTGTTTTTT | CASSLPSTGELFF
once | TRBJ1-3 | TRBV6-1 | . | TGTGCCAGTTACATGGCGGGCTCTGGAAACACCATATATTTT | CASYMAGSGNTIYF
. | TRBJ2-5 | TRBV2 | . | TGTGCCAGCACGCGGGATTTGGGTACGGGAGAGACCCAGTACTTC | CASTRDLGTGETQYF
. | TRBJ2-3 | TRBV2 | . | TGTGCCAGCAGTGAAGGCCAGAACACAGATACGCAGTATTTT | CASSEGQNTDTQYF
once | TRBJ2-1 | TRBV11-2 | . | TGTGCCAGCAGGGGAGTAGTTTTGAGCTCCTACAATGAGCAGTTCTTC | CASRGVVLSSYNEQFF
. | TRBJ1-5 | TRBV5-1 | . | TGCGCCAGCAGCTCCGGGACGGGGGTTAATCAGCCCCAGCATTTT | CASSSGTGVNQPQHF
. | TRBJ2-2 | TRBV25-1 | . | TGTGCCAGCAGTGGCTTCGGGGAGCTGTTTTTT | CASSGFGELFF
. | TRBJ2-2 | TRBV29-1 | TRBD1 | TGCAGCGTCCCTGCGGGACAGGGTACCGGGGAGCTGTTTTTT | CSVPAGQGTGELFF